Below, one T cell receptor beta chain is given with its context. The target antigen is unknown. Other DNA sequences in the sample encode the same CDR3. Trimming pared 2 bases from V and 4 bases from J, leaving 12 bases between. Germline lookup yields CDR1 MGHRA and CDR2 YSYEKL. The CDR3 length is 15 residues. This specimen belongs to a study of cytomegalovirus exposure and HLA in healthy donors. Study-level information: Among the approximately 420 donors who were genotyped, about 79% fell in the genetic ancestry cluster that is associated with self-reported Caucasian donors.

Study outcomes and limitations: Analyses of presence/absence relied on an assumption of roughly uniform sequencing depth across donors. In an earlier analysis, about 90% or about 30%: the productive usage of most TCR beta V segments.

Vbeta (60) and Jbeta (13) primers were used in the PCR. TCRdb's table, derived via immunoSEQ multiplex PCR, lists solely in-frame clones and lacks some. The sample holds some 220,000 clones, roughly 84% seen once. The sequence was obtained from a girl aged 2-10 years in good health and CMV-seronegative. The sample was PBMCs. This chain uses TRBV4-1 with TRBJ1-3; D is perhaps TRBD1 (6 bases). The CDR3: CASSQLPGAGNTIYF. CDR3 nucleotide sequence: TGCGCCAGCAGCCAACTGCCAGGGGCAGGAAACACCATATATTTT.